Listed below are T cell receptor beta chains from one sample, sequenced in a study of cytomegalovirus exposure and HLA in healthy donors. The data were produced by immunoSEQ multiplex PCR, yet TCRdb's version contains in-frame clones alone and is incomplete. The data hold 70,000 to 95,000 clones, with around 77% observed a single time. Sequencing input: PBMCs. The receptors stem from a man aged 50-59 years in good health and CMV-seronegative. The conserved cysteine and the conserved F or W are not part of the CDR3 here. The order of the fields is J gene, V gene, CDR3 protein.

TRBJ1-1 | TRBV2 | ASAGFSDTEAF
TRBJ2-4 | TRBV13 | ASSLQGRDKNIQY
TRBJ2-5 | TRBV28 | ASSLMRGGRETQY
TRBJ1-1 | TRBV5-1 | ASSSGTPDTEAF
TRBJ2-3 | TRBV6-5 | ASSPRSSTDTQY
TRBJ2-2 | TRBV10-2 | ASRTSGGGTGELF
TRBJ1-6 | TRBV27 | ASSLSGGTTNSPLH
TRBJ2-6 | TRBV5-1 | ASTPGQGHSGANVLT
TRBJ2-1 | TRBV6-1 | ASSEAHSGGATRDF
TRBJ2-4 | TRBV2 | ASSVAGTAKNIQY
TRBJ1-1 | TRBV14 | ASSQETGIAF
TRBJ1-3 | TRBV6-5 | ASGSQYSGNTIY
TRBJ1-2 | TRBV18 | ASSLSGQQTYGYT
TRBJ2-3 | TRBV4-2 | ASSQKAAGAGNTQY
TRBJ1-2 | TRBV7-8 | ASSLTDRGYGYT
TRBJ2-5 | TRBV7-9 | ASSSDVPGGPGETQY
TRBJ1-2 | TRBV5-4 | ASSLRRGTGGNGYT
TRBJ2-6 | TRBV5-1 | ASSSQASGANVLT
TRBJ1-6 | TRBV19 | ASSPAAWGEARLPFSPLH
TRBJ2-7 | TRBV21-1 | ASSTIGDSFISYEQY
TRBJ1-1 | TRBV5-1 | ASSFQGARTEAF
TRBJ1-5 | TRBV6-1 | ASSEGRAAGKPQH
TRBJ1-1 | TRBV5-1 | ASSFESDRAAF
TRBJ2-7 | TRBV18 | ASSGGNEQY
TRBJ1-3 | TRBV14 | ASSQATVSGNTIY
TRBJ1-4 | TRBV11-2 | ASSWRGRADGEKLF
TRBJ2-7 | TRBV4-1 | ASSQQSTGGPSLYEQY
TRBJ1-5 | TRBV6-1 | ASSEEGTGGRLRQPQH
TRBJ1-6 | TRBV9 | ASNGDRDPGVSPLH
TRBJ1-5 | TRBV6-5 | ASSGRTRGDQPQH
TRBJ1-2 | TRBV19 | ASSPRGTNYGYT